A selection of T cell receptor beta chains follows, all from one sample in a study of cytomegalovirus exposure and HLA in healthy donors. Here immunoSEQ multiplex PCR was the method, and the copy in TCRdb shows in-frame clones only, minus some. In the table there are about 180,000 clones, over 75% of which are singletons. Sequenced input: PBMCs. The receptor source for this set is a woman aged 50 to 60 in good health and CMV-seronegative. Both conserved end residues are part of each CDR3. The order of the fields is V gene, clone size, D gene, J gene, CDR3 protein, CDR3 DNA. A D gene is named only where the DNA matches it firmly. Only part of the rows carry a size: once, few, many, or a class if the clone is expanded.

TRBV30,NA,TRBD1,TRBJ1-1,CAWRAGTGAEAFF,TGTGCCTGGAGGGCCGGGACAGGGGCTGAAGCTTTCTTT
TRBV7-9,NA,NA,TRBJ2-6,CASSDTYYSGANVLTF,TGTGCCAGCAGCGATACGTACTACTCTGGGGCCAACGTCCTGACTTTC
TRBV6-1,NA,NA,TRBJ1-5,CASSSGLRGNQPQHF,TGTGCCAGCAGCTCCGGACTGCGTGGGAATCAGCCCCAGCATTTT
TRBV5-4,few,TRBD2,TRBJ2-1,CASSLVLAGGRAYNEQFF,TGTGCCAGCAGCTTGGTACTAGCGGGGGGACGTGCCTACAATGAGCAGTTCTTC
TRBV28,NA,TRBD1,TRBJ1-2,CASSMGQGRYGYTF,TGTGCCAGCAGTATGGGACAGGGGAGGTATGGCTACACCTTC
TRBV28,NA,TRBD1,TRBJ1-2,CASSLPTGSYGYTF,TGTGCCAGCAGTTTGCCGACAGGGAGCTATGGCTACACCTTC
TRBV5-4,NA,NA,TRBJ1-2,CASSRRDSNYGYTF,TGTGCCAGCAGCCGTAGAGATTCTAACTATGGCTACACCTTC
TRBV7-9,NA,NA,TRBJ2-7,CASSPSSYEQYF,TGTGCCAGCAGCCCGTCCTCCTACGAGCAGTACTTC
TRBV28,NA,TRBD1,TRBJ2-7,CASSRDRGAEQYF,TGTGCCAGCAGCAGGGACAGGGGAGCCGAGCAGTACTTC
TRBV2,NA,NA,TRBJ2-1,CASSPLADRWRGEQFF,TGTGCCAGCAGTCCTCTCGCGGACAGGTGGCGGGGTGAGCAGTTCTTC
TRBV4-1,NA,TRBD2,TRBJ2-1,CASSQERRGLAGGGSYNEQFF,TGCGCCAGCAGCCAAGAGCGGAGGGGACTAGCGGGAGGGGGGTCCTACAATGAGCAGTTCTTC
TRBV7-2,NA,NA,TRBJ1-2,CASSLAGEQGRYGYTF,TGTGCCAGCAGCTTAGCCGGAGAACAGGGAAGATATGGCTACACCTTC
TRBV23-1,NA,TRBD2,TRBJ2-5,CASSRSERGGETQYF,TGCGCCAGCAGTCGGTCCGAGCGGGGGGGGGAGACCCAGTACTTC
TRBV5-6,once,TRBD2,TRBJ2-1,CASSSPGGGAINEQFF,TGTGCCAGCAGCAGCCCGGGCGGGGGGGCCATCAATGAGCAGTTCTTC
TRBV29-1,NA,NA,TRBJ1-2,CSVESTDGYTF,TGCAGCGTTGAATCGACAGACGGCTACACCTTC
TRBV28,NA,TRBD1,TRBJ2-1,CASSRQGYEQFF,TGTGCCAGCAGTCGACAGGGGTACGAGCAGTTCTTC
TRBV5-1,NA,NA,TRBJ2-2,CASSLYSEIGELFF,TGCGCCAGCAGCTTGTATAGCGAGATCGGGGAGCTGTTTTTT
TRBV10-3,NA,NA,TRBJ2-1,CAIRGDRGRLAGGYEQFF,TGTGCCATCAGGGGGGACAGGGGGCGACTAGCGGGGGGTTATGAGCAGTTCTTC
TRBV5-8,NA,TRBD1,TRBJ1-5,CASSSGQGWINQPQHF,TGTGCCAGCAGCTCTGGACAGGGGTGGATCAATCAGCCCCAGCATTTT
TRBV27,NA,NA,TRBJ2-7,CASSLEAGYYEQYF,TGTGCCAGCAGTTTGGAGGCGGGTTATTACGAGCAGTACTTC
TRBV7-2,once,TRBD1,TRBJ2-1,CASSSDRGRHNEQFF,TGTGCCAGCAGCTCCGACAGGGGGCGCCACAATGAGCAGTTCTTC
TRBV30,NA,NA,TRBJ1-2,CAWNRDTNYGYTF,TGTGCCTGGAACCGGGACACAAACTATGGCTACACCTTC
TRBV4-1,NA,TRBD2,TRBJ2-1,CASSPGTSGRLYNEQFF,TGCGCCAGCAGCCCCGGAACTAGCGGGAGGCTTTACAATGAGCAGTTCTTC
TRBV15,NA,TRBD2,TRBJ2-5,CATSRDAGLAGRETQYF,TGTGCCACCAGCAGAGATGCCGGACTAGCGGGAAGAGAGACCCAGTACTTC
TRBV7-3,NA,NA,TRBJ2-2,CASSLNSGGMAGELFF,TGTGCCAGCAGCTTAAACTCAGGGGGGATGGCCGGGGAGCTGTTTTTT
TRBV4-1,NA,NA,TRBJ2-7,CASSPEAGRVYEQYF,TGCGCCAGCAGCCCCGAAGCAGGTAGAGTATACGAGCAGTACTTC
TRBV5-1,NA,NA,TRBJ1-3,CASSLASGNAGNTIYF,TGCGCCAGCAGCTTGGCATCGGGGAATGCTGGAAACACCATATATTTT
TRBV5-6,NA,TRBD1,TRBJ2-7,CASSLTTGVDEQYF,TGTGCCAGCAGCTTAACGACAGGGGTTGACGAGCAGTACTTC
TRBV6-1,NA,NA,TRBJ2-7,CASSTGGTTYEQYF,TGTGCCAGCAGCACGGGCGGGACGACCTACGAGCAGTACTTC
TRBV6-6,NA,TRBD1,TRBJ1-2,CASSPGTGLGYTF,TGTGCCAGCAGCCCCGGGACAGGGCTTGGCTACACCTTC
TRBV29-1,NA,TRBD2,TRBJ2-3,CSVDRGGGGSTDTQYF,TGCAGCGTTGACCGAGGAGGCGGGGGAAGCACAGATACGCAGTATTTT